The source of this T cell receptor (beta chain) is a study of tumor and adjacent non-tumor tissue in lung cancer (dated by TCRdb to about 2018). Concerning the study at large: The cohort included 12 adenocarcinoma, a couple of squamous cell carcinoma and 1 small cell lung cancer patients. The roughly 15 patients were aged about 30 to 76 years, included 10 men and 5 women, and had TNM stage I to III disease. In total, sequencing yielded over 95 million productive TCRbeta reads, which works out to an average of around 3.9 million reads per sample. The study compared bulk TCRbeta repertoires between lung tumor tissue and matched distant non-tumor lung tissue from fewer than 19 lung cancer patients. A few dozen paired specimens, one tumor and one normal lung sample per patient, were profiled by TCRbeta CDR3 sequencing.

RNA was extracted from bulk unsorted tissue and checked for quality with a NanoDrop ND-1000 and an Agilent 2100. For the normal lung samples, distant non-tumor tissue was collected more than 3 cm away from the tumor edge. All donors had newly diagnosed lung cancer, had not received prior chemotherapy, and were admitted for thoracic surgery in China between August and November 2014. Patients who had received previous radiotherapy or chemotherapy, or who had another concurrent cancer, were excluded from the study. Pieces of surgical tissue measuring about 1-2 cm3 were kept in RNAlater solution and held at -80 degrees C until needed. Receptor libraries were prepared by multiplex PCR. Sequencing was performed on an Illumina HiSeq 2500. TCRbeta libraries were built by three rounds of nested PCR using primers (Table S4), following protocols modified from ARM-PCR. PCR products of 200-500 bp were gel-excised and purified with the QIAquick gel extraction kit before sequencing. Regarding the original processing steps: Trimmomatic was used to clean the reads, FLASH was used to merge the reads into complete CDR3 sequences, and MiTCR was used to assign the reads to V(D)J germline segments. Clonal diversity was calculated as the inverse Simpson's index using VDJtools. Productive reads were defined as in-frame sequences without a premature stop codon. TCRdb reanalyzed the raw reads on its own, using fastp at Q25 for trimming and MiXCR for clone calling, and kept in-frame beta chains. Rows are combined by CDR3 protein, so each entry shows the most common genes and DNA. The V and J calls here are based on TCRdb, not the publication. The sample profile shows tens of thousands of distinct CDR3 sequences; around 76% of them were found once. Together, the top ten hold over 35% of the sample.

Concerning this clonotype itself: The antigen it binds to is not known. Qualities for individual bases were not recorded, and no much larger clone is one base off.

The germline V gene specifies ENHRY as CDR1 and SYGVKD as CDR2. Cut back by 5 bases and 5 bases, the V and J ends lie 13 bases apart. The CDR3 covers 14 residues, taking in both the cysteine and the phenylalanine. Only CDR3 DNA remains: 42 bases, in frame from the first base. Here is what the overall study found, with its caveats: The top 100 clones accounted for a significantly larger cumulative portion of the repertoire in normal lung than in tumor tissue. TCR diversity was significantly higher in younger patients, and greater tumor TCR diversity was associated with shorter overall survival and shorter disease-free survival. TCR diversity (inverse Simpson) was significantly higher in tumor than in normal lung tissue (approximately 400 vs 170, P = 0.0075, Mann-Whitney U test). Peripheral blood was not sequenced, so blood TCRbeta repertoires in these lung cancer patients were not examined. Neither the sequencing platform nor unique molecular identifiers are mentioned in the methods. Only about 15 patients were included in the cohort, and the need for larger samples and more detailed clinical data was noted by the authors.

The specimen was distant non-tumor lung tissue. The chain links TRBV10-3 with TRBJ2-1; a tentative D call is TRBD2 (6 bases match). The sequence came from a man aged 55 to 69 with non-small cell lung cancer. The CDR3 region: CAISSGRWDNEQFF. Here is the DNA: TGTGCCATCAGTTCCGGGAGATGGGACAATGAGCAGTTCTTC.